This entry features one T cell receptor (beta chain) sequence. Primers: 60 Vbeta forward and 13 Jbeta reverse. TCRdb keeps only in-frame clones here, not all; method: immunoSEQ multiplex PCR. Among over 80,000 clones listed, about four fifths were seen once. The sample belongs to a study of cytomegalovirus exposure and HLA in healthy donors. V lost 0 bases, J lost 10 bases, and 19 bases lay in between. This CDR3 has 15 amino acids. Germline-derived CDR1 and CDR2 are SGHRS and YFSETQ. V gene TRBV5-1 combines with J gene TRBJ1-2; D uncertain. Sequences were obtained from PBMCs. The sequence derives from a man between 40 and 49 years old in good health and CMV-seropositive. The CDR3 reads CASSLEAPPQAVYTF. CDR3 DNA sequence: TGCGCCAGCAGCTTGGAGGCCCCTCCGCAGGCTGTCTACACCTTC. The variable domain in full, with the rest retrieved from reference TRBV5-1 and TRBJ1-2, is KAGVTQTPRYLIKTRGQQVTLSCSPISGHRSVSWYQQTPGQGLQFLFEYFSETQRNKGNFPGRFSGRQFSNSRSEMNVSTLELGDSALYLCASSLEAPPQAVYTFGSGTRLTVV.